The source of this T cell receptor (beta chain) is a study of cytomegalovirus exposure and HLA in healthy donors (dated by TCRdb to the late 2010s). Regarding the complete study: An earlier analysis of a few hundred of the donors reported 276 Gb of sequence data and around 100 million unique TCR beta sequences obtained from around 170 million T cells. The later analysis used no new phenotypic data to find candidate immune exposures, relying instead on TCR beta sequences and their occurrence across donors. The T cell repertoires of 700 or so subjects were profiled by immunosequencing and related to cytomegalovirus serostatus. The study aimed to test whether cataloging public T cell receptors could reveal signatures of past pathogen exposure. Typing coverage differed by locus: A, B, C, DRB1 and DQB1 were typed in about 629-630 donors, DQA1 in about 560, DPA1 in around 600, and DPB1 in 472. Of the roughly 420 genotyped donors, roughly 80% were placed in the genetic ancestry cluster associated with self-reported Caucasian donors. Roughly 290 gigabases of sequencing data and roughly 81 million unique TCR sequences made up an early release that covered under 750 HLA-typed donors. To decide whether each TCR beta V gene segment behaved as functional or pseudogenic, an earlier analysis of approximately 590 of the donors relied on high-throughput TCR beta sequencing. In a later genetic analysis, genome-wide SNP genotypes for about 60% of the 666 donors were used, and that subset was treated as a discovery cohort. All discovery cohort repertoires had been generated using a single sequencing platform. Besides the first cohort of approximately 670 subjects, a separate validation cohort made up of over a hundred different subjects was used. Donor age, sex, ethnicity and CMV serostatus were compiled together with the repertoire data. HLA typing included class I and class II loci at four-digit resolution. To study patterns of TCR occurrence, a later analysis re-analyzed previously published TCR beta repertoires from 650 to 750 donors and added high-resolution HLA genotyping. Among 398 genotyped donors of the cohort, an average of 235,054 unique TCR beta nucleotide sequences were sequenced per donor, 15% to 20% of them non-productive. The study combined high-throughput TCR immunosequencing, statistical association of individual TCRs with disease status, and machine learning to predict cytomegalovirus infection status. About five DR-DQ haplotypes were treated as single units for association and clustering because of strong linkage in the cohort. The research as a whole found: Presence/absence analyses assumed roughly uniform sequencing depth across donors, an assumption that may not hold. Correlated functional status among segregating V segments might reflect linkage disequilibrium, but an unknown experimental factor could not be ruled out. In vitro tests confirmed that a few of the cytomegalovirus-associated TCR beta chains recognize cytomegalovirus antigens. A cluster of highly shared sequence variants was judged likely to be a technical artifact of the sequencing pipeline. A further reported finding was that TCR beta sequences accurately predicted the HLA-A and HLA-B alleles for most subjects in the first cohort. Cytomegalovirus status was reported to be diagnosed by the classifier with high specificity and sensitivity in both the original and validation cohorts. V-gene and J-gene trimming of TCR beta chains was associated with a missense DCLRE1C variant in a later genetic analysis, and the association was replicated in an independent cohort. An earlier analysis of several hundred of the donors showed that most TCR beta V segments appeared in productive rearrangements either about 87% or about 30% of the time, which broadly matched IMGT annotations. Assigning TCR associations to individual alleles was difficult when HLA alleles, especially DR and DQ, strongly co-occurred. In a later analysis, the rate of TCR association differed among HLA loci, with DRB1 alleles having the most associated TCRs and HLA-C alleles having the fewest. At a false discovery rate of 0.05, a later analysis linked about 16,000 TCR beta sequences to specific HLA alleles. In the study, about 150 TCR beta chains were listed as associated with cytomegalovirus. The 87-base-pair reads could not distinguish some IMGT-functional V segments, including TRBV6-2 and TRBV6-3, so those segments were excluded. The only immune exposure information available for the cohort was CMV serostatus. Because counts were too low, seventeen rarely observed V segments, including chromosome 9 orphons, were left out of the earlier analysis of approximately 580 of the donors. While some public TCRs were present in many individuals, most TCR sequences turned up only very rarely across donors. Only TCR beta chains were sequenced in this cohort, and the absence of alpha or paired-chain data limited detectable features. Several of the top co-occurrence clusters appeared to be linked to parvovirus B19, influenza, CMV and Epstein-Barr virus, according to a later analysis. It was suggested by the authors that the approach could potentially be generalized to other disease states and immunological phenotypes. Compared with equally common non-associated chains, HLA-associated TCR beta chains in a later analysis were more clonally expanded and had lower generation probabilities. In a later analysis, most CMV-associated TCR beta chains were found to appear HLA-restricted, with HLA associations seemingly driven largely by CMV exposure. Because HLA typing was missing for some donors at each locus, association tests included only the typed subset. A later genetic analysis reported fewer N-insertions in productive TCRs among donors in an Asian-associated ancestry cluster than the roughly 720-donor mean.

The method was the immunoSEQ multiplex PCR assay. A mixture of 60 forward primers for TCR Vbeta segments and 13 reverse primers for TCR Jbeta segments was used in the multiplex PCR. Amplification of the CDR3 region of rearranged TCR beta genes was performed with a multiplex PCR assay on genomic DNA. The Illumina HiSeq System was used to sequence the amplified TCR beta libraries as 87-base-pair reads. Per the original workflow: A later analysis counted tens of millions of unique TCR beta chains across the 550 to 800 repertoires, and some 12 million of these chains were shared by at least two donors. Raw reads were error-corrected and collapsed into unique sequences with a nearest-neighbor algorithm that merged closely related sequences to remove PCR and sequencing errors. CDR3 sequences were aligned to IMGT reference sequences to assign V, D and J gene segments. For a sequence to be retained, a match of at least six nucleotides was required to both a V gene segment and a J gene segment. Rearrangements were classified as productive when the CDR3 lacked stop codons and remained in frame with V and J, and all other rearrangements were classified as non-productive. CDR3 was defined by IMGT convention, running from the second conserved V-encoded cysteine to the conserved J-encoded phenylalanine. The earlier analysis of 587 of the donors excluded any sequence lacking an unambiguous match to a single V gene segment. An earlier analysis of about 600 of the donors called V segments functional above 56.7% productive rearrangements and segregating when the between-donor standard deviation exceeded 5%. A statistical classification framework was developed to diagnose cytomegalovirus status using the catalog of TCR beta chain sequences. A later analysis assigned V and J genes by comparing TCR nucleotide sequences with IMGT/GENE-DB human TR gene sequences. The TCRdist pipeline was used in a later analysis to assign CDR3 sequences and most-parsimonious VDJ recombination scenarios. In a later analysis, each TCR beta chain was defined by its CDR3 amino acid sequence together with its V-gene family, and reads without a unique V-gene family were excluded. To address suspected cross-contamination and a sequencing artifact, a later analysis removed 592 highly shared, low-generation-probability nucleotide sequences. In a later analysis, a clonal expansion index was calculated for each public chain from normalized within-repertoire ranks of inferred template counts. Generation probabilities in a later analysis came from a VDJ recombination model fitted to out-of-frame rearrangements, and those results were checked against IGoR. In a later analysis, hypergeometric tests were used to score TCR-TCR, TCR-HLA and TCR-CMV co-occurrence, with a repertoire-size bias correction applied to TCR pairs. To estimate false discovery rates, a later analysis permuted the HLA or CMV assignments 20 times. In a later analysis, co-occurring TCRs were grouped using DBSCAN, with TCRdist sequence similarity added in when clustering inside HLA-allele-positive subsets. Repertoires with fewer than 30,000 or more than 120,000 public chains were left out of co-occurrence clustering, as were about five repertoires with anomalous nucleotide sharing. Sourced from immuneACCESS, this table was stored by TCRdb with only in-frame sequences that have V and J called. A share of the clones is absent; for the studies checked, an unresolved V gene accounts for under half, and the remainder has no known explanation. The D gene and trimming were derived from the DNA, and the V and J assignments and clone size from that table. The sample yields roughly 170,000 clones; about 80% were counted once. The ten largest clones add up to around 5% of the sample.

As to this clone: The antigen this receptor binds is unknown. Base qualities are not provided; no much larger clone lies one nucleotide away.

The cohort comprised several hundred healthy bone marrow donors. All cohort members were sampled while nominally healthy, although unrecorded immune exposures were likely present. The donor tested CMV seronegative and was one of the 352 seronegative cohort members. A peripheral blood sample was collected from each donor, and TCR beta sequencing was performed on peripheral blood mononuclear cells. The Qiagen DNeasy Blood Extraction Kit was used to extract genomic DNA from the blood cell samples. Unmatched junction bases come to 6, with V trimmed by 4 bases and J by 1 base. Counted from cysteine to phenylalanine, this CDR3 has 14 amino acids. The DNA shown is the 42-base CDR3, in frame from base 1. As encoded in the germline V gene (reference sequence), CDR1 is GTSNPN while CDR2 is SVGIG.

The sequencing input was PBMCs. The rearrangement joined TRBV30 to TRBJ1-2; 7 middle bases align to TRBD1. The source of this sequence is a man between 18 and 35 years old in good health and CMV-seronegative. The bases are TGTGCCTGGATAAGGGGGCCGGGTAACTATGGCTACACCTTC. It is translated as CAWIRGPGNYGYTF.